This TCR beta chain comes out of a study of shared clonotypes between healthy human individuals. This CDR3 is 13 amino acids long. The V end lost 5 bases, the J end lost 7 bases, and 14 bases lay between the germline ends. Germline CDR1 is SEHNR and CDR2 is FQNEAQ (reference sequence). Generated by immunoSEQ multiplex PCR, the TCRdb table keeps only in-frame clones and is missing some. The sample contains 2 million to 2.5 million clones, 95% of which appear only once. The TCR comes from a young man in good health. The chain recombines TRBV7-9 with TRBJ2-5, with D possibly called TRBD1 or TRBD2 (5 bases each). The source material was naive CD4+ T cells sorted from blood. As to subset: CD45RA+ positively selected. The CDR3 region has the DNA TGTGCCAGCAGCGGAAACTCTGGGGGGACCCAGTACTTC. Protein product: CASSGNSGGTQYF.